In this sample, the clone carrying this TCR beta chain turned up many times. Specified time point: patch test 1, 2 weeks after DPC sensitization. Treatment described: therapeutic diphenylcyclopropenone sensitization with weekly scalp DPC. These data belong to a study of human T cells and chemical hapten exposure. Study information: Researchers reported sensitizing a roughly 2 cm by roughly 2 cm upper inner arm skin site with 2% DPC.

The library put unique molecular identifiers onto individual cDNA molecules. TCRdb independently ran MiXCR on the RACE reads; one entry per CDR3 protein. The sample consists of 300,000 to 450,000 distinct CDR3 sequences, approximately 5.1% of them appearing once. Trimming pared 4 bases from V and 8 bases from J, leaving 11 bases between. The CDR3 runs to 12 residues. CDR1 is LGHNA and CDR2 is YSLEER in the germline V gene. The chain recombines TRBV4-3 with TRBJ1-1; D is possibly TRBD1 (6 bases). The TCR sequence derives from a woman in her forties or fifties with alopecia areata. Some clones in this sample may be carry-over from other donors' samples. This sample comprised whole blood, obtained in connection with sensitization to the hapten diphenylcyclopropenone (DPC). This CDR3 reads CASSLDSSEAFF. The CDR3, as DNA: TGCGCCAGCAGCCTGGACAGTTCCGAAGCTTTCTTT.